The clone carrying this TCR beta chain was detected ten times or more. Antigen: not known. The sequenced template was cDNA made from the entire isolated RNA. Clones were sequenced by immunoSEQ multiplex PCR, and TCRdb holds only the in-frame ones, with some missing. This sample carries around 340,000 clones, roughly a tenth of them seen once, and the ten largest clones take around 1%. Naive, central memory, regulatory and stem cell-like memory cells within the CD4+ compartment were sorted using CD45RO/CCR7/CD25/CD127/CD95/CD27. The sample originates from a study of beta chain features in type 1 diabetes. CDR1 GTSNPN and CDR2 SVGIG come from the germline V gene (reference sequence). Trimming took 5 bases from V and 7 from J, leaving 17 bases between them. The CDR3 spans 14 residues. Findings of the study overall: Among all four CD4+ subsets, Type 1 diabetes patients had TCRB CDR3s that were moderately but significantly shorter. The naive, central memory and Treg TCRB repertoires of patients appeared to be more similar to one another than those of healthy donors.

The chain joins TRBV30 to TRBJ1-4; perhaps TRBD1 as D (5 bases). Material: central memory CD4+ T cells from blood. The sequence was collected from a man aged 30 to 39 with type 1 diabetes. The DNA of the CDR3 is TGTGCCTGGGATCGCCCGGGGGGGAGTGAAAAACTGTTTTTT. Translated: CAWDRPGGSEKLFF. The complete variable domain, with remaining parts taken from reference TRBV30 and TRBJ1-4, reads SQTIHQWPATLVQPVGSPLSLECTVEGTSNPNLYWYRQAAGRGLQLLFYSVGIGQISSEVPQNLSASRPQDRQFILSSKKLLLSDSGFYLCAWDRPGGSEKLFFGSGTQLSVL.